In this sample, the clone carrying this T cell receptor (beta chain) turned up once. The sample comes from a study of blood T cell repertoires in COVID-19. Study details: Collection of acute and convalescent COVID-19 samples took place in the United States, Italy and Spain.

Per the original methods: Quantification of nucleated cells was approximated via reference gene primer amplification. The data were produced by immunoSEQ multiplex PCR, yet TCRdb's version contains in-frame clones alone and is incomplete. V and J calls and clone size come straight from that table; D and trimming were deduced from the DNA. The repertoire has approximately 84,000 clones, over 65% of them found once; the top ten carry approximately 10%. This sequence originates from a human donor in a cohort sampled during active COVID-19. Sample: peripheral blood.

The CDR3 sequence: CAWSGGPTNYGYTF. For the CDR3, the DNA is TGTGCCTGGAGTGGGGGGCCGACTAACTATGGCTACACCTTC. This sequence joins TRBV30 and TRBJ1-2; possibly TRBD1 for D (6 bases). V lost 1 base and J lost 0, with 9 bases in between. The CDR3 loop spans 14 amino acids. Germline V CDR1 and CDR2: GTSNPN, SVGIG (reference sequence).